One sample yielded the 27 T cell receptor beta chains listed below, sequenced in a study of CD8+CD57+ T cells in acquired aplastic anemia. Genomic DNA provided the template from which TCR beta VDJ and CDR3 profiles were obtained. TCRdb re-analysed the reads in MiXCR, keeping a single row per CDR3 protein. This sample has approximately 200,000 distinct CDR3 sequences, with under 70% found just once. Material: sorted CD4+, CD8+, or CD8+CD57+ T cells (not recorded which) from PBMCs. Source of these receptors: a human donor with severe aplastic anemia or a healthy control (not recorded which).

The V call is TRBV7-6, the J call TRBJ2-2; 7 nucleotides line up with TRBD1. J gave up 1 base and V 5 bases, and 4 bases lay outside the gene matches. The CDR3 extends over 15 amino acids. Per the germline V gene, CDR1 is SGHVS and CDR2 is FNYEAQ. The CDR3 loop reads CASSQDRMNTGELFF. The DNA of the CDR3 is TGTGCCAGCAGCCAGGACAGGATGAACACCGGGGAGCTGTTTTTT.

This clonotype was found once. The chain combines TRBV10-2 with TRBJ2-1; D remains ambiguous. Trimming removed 8 bases at V and 4 bases at J, with 15 bases between. The CDR3 has 14 residues. The germline gives CDR1 WSHSY, CDR2 SAAADI. CDR3 nucleotide sequence: TGCGCCAGCTGGACGAGTCCGTCTTACAATGAGCAGTTCTTC. It specifies CASWTSPSYNEQFF.

In this sample, this clonotype turned up once. The CDR3 loop reads CASSLSQGAETQYF. The DNA for the CDR3 is TGTGCCAGCAGCTTGTCTCAGGGGGCGGAGACCCAGTACTTC. The chain combines TRBV7-8 with TRBJ2-5, with 8 bases that match TRBD1. This CDR3 spans 14 amino acids. Germline CDR1 is SGHVS and CDR2 is FQNEAQ. With 3 bases clipped from V and 5 bases from J, the junction kept 5 bases outside the gene matches.

V gene TRBV7-2 combines with J gene TRBJ2-7; 7 nucleotides match TRBD2. The germline V gene encodes CDR1 SGHTA and CDR2 FQGNSA. The junction had 9 bases not matched to a gene; V was cut back by 5 bases and J by 2 bases. The CDR3 has 15 residues. CDR3 sequence: CASSPRSGLTYEQYF. The DNA of the CDR3 is TGTGCCAGCAGCCCCCGTAGCGGGCTTACCTACGAGCAGTACTTC.

The chain links TRBV9 to TRBJ2-7; D unclear. Germline V gene data show CDR1 as SGDLS and CDR2 as YYNGEE. There are 13 residues in the CDR3. Trimming removed 7 bases at V and 2 bases at J, with 13 bases between. The DNA for the CDR3 is TGTGCCAGCGGGAAGGACGGACCCTACGAGCAGTACTTC. Its protein is CASGKDGPYEQYF.

The V gene is TRBV5-4, the J gene TRBJ2-5; 10 bases agree with TRBD2. Germline CDR1 and CDR2: SGHNT and YYREEE (reference sequence). CDR3 size: 15 residues. V trimming: 6 bases; J trimming: 2 bases; junction bases outside the gene matches: 7. The chain's CDR3 is CASNRAGGVQETQYF. CDR3 sequence (DNA): TGTGCCAGCAACCGAGCGGGAGGGGTTCAAGAGACCCAGTACTTC. Full variable domain (remainder filled in from reference TRBV5-4 and TRBJ2-5): ETGVTQSPTHLIKTRGQQVTLRCSSQSGHNTVSWYQQALGQGPQFIFQYYREEENGRGNFPPRFSGLQFPNYSSELNVNALELDDSALYLCASNRAGGVQETQYFGPGTRLLVL.

This clonotype was detected many times. The chain links TRBV7-9 to TRBJ1-1; D remains unclear. The CDR3 extends over 12 amino acids. V was shortened by 5 bases and J by 4 bases, with 8 bases between the two germline ends. CDR1 is SEHNR and CDR2 is FQNEAQ in the germline V gene (reference sequence). CDR3 loop: CASSLFSTEAFF. CDR3 bases: TGTGCCAGCAGCCTCTTCTCCACTGAAGCTTTCTTT.

DNA for the CDR3: TGTGCCACCAGTCCAGAAGCGGGAGGCTTTACGCAGTATTTT. Protein: CATSPEAGGFTQYF. The chain has TRBV24-1 and TRBJ2-3; 9 nucleotides align to TRBD2. Germline CDR1 is KGHDR and CDR2 is SFDVKD. The CDR3 is 14 residues long. The J segment lost 8 bases and the V segment lost 6 bases, leaving 8 bases of the junction unmatched.

The chain joins TRBV2 to TRBJ1-2, with TRBD1 as a possible D gene (6 bases). Germline CDR1 and CDR2: SNHLY and FYNNEI. This CDR3 comprises 15 residues. V was cut by 6 bases and J by 2 bases, with 16 bases left in between. This CDR3 reads CASRQEGHPNYGYTF. CDR3 nucleotide sequence: TGTGCCAGCAGACAAGAGGGACACCCGAACTATGGCTACACCTTC.

This clonotype was counted a few times. The V call is TRBV20-1, the J call TRBJ2-3, with a tentative D call TRBD2 (5 bases). CDR1 is DFQATT, CDR2 SNEGSKA, per germline (reference sequence). The CDR3 sequence is 16 residues long. The ends were cut back, 1 base at V and 0 bases at J, with 14 bases in the middle. The CDR3 region is CSARAQSGASTDTQYF. The CDR3 nucleotides read TGCAGTGCTAGAGCACAAAGCGGTGCTAGCACAGATACGCAGTATTTT.

The chain uses TRBV20-1 and TRBJ2-5, with a weak D call TRBD2 (5 bases). V was clipped by 0 bases and J by 4 bases, with 15 bases between them. The CDR3 has 15 amino acids. Germline V lookup: CDR1 DFQATT, CDR2 SNEGSKA (reference sequence). The CDR3 DNA is TGCAGTGCTAGAGATAGGCGAAGAGGGCGAGAGACCCAGTACTTC. This sequence encodes CSARDRRRGRETQYF.

The rearrangement links TRBV20-1 to TRBJ1-2; D is unresolved. The ends were cut back, 7 bases at V and 13 bases at J, with 16 bases in the middle. The germline CDR1 and CDR2 sequences are DFQATT and SNEGSKA (reference sequence). The CDR3 totals 10 residues. CDR3 loop: CSGEPRSGTF. The CDR3 DNA is TGCAGTGGGGAACCACGTTCCGGCACCTTC.

This clonotype has only one observation. Here the CDR3 reads CASSSDKPSYEQYF. The CDR3 nucleotides read TGTGCCAGCAGTTCCGACAAGCCCTCCTACGAGCAGTACTTC. The chain employs TRBV2 and TRBJ2-7, with D unresolved. Germline values: CDR1 SNHLY, CDR2 FYNNEI. Trimming took off 5 bases at V and 0 bases at J, with 11 bases between the two ends. This CDR3 is built from 14 residues.

V is TRBV7-9 and J is TRBJ1-4; D might be TRBD1 (6 bases). V gave up 5 bases and J gave up 7 bases, with 14 bases separating them. The germline CDR1 and CDR2 sequences are SEHNR and FQNEAQ (reference sequence). This CDR3 is 14 amino acids long. This CDR3 reads CASSPHREGEKLFF. The CDR3 DNA is TGTGCCAGCAGCCCACACAGGGAGGGTGAAAAACTGTTTTTT.

CDR3 DNA: TGTGCCAGCAGCCCCTCGGGCAGCCTCGACACCACCTTC. Translating it yields CASSPSGSLDTTF. The rearrangement links TRBV7-9 to TRBJ1-2, with D unclear. The germline V and J ends were trimmed by 5 bases and 13 bases, with 20 bases remaining between them. The CDR3 is made up of 13 amino acids. CDR1 is SEHNR and CDR2 is FQNEAQ in the germline V gene (reference sequence). Full variable domain (outside the CDR3, taken from reference TRBV7-9 and TRBJ1-2): DTGVSQNPRHKITKRGQNVTFRCDPISEHNRLYWYRQTLGQGPEFLTYFQNEAQLEKSRLLSDRFSAERPKGSFSTLEIQRTEQGDSAMYLCASSPSGSLDTTFGSGTRLTVV.

The chain couples TRBV7-9 to TRBJ1-6, with 9 nucleotides matching TRBD1. This CDR3 contains 16 residues. Germline V CDR1 and CDR2: SEHNR, FQNEAQ (reference sequence). Unmatched junction bases numbered 8, after V lost 3 bases and J lost 8 bases. CDR3 sequence (DNA): TGTGCCAGCAGCTTCAGACAGGGGGGGACCCATTCACCCCTCCACTTT. It encodes CASSFRQGGTHSPLHF.

As for this clonotype: A much larger clone sits a single nucleotide away, making a read error possible. The V call is TRBV28, the J call TRBJ1-6, with TRBD1 identical over 8 bases. The ends lost 6 bases at V and 14 bases at J; junction bases unmatched: 15. CDR1 is MDHEN, CDR2 SYDVKM, per germline. The CDR3 runs 15 residues. CDR3 amino acids: CASSYLGQGGGSLHF. CDR3 in DNA: TGTGCCAGCAGCTACCTAGGACAGGGTGGAGGCTCCCTCCACTTT.

The chain uses TRBV19 and TRBJ2-7; D possibly corresponds to TRBD1 (5 bases). V was cut by 3 bases and J by 3 bases, with 12 bases left in between. The germline gives CDR1 LNHDA, CDR2 SQIVND (reference sequence). The CDR3 extends over 14 amino acids. CDR3 sequence (DNA): TGTGCCAGTAGTATCGGGCAGGGTAACTACGAGCAGTACTTC. Translating it yields CASSIGQGNYEQYF.

Comment on this clonotype: One junction end does not reproduce the germline sequence, and a read error may be involved. This sequence joins TRBV10-3 and TRBJ1-1; D might be TRBD1 (6 bases). The CDR3 contains 13 residues. CDR1 and CDR2 (germline): ENHRY, SYGVKD. CDR3 amino acids: CAISESRDTEAFF. The CDR3 DNA reads TGTGCCATCAGTGAGTCGCGGGACACTGAGGCTTTCTTT.

J is TRBJ2-1 and V is TRBV7-9, with TRBD2 matching 10 bases. This CDR3 comprises 15 residues. Germline V gene data show CDR1 as SEHNR and CDR2 as FQNEAQ (reference sequence). V shed 6 bases, J shed 4 bases, and the junction held 6 bases outside the gene matches. The CDR3 region has the DNA TGTGCCAGCAGTAGTAGCGGGGGGTCGTACAATGAGCAGTTCTTC. It yields the protein CASSSSGGSYNEQFF.

The J gene is TRBJ2-1, the V gene TRBV4-3, with D possibly being TRBD1 (5 bases). The germline gives CDR1 LGHNA, CDR2 YSLEER. Trimming removed 0 bases from V and 2 bases from J, with 11 bases in between. The CDR3 totals 16 residues. CDR3 protein: CASSQDIREAYNEQFF. In DNA, the CDR3 is TGCGCCAGCAGCCAAGATATCAGGGAAGCCTACAATGAGCAGTTCTTC.

As for this clonotype: The junction shows a germline mismatch at one end, possibly a read error. The chain's CDR3 is CASSRFQGYEQYF. CDR3 in DNA: TGTGCTAGCAGCCGATTCCAGGGCTACGAGCAGTACTTC. The V gene is TRBV7-7, the J gene TRBJ2-7, with a possible D match to TRBD1 (5 bases). In germline, CDR1 is SSHAT, CDR2 FNYEAQ (reference sequence). The CDR3 length is 13 residues.

Worth noting for this clonotype: One junction end disagrees with the germline gene, perhaps due to a read error. This chain links TRBV7-9 with TRBJ2-1, with TRBD1 matching over 7 bases. Germline V CDR1 and CDR2: SEHNR, FQNEAQ (reference sequence). The CDR3 length is 14 residues. The CDR3, as DNA: TGTGCCAGCAGCAATCGACAGGGTAGCAGTGAGCGGTTCTTC. It yields the protein CASSNRQGSSERFF.

This sequence joins TRBV15 and TRBJ1-5, with 10 bases fitting TRBD1. The CDR3 has 14 residues. Germline loops: CDR1 LNHNV, CDR2 YYDKDF (reference sequence). The trim removed 3 bases at V and 14 bases at J, leaving 10 bases unmatched. Here the CDR3 DNA reads TGTGCCACCAGCAGGGGACAGGGGCTAGCCTACGAGCATTTT. Translating it yields CATSRGQGLAYEHF.

V and J are TRBV15 and TRBJ2-3; 8 bases are shared with TRBD1. The germline CDR1 and CDR2 sequences are LNHNV and YYDKDF (reference sequence). CDR3 size: 16 residues. J was trimmed by 3 bases and V by 3 bases; bases with no gene match: 8. CDR3 nucleotide sequence: TGTGCCACCAGCAGGGATGAGACAGGGGCTACAGATACGCAGTATTTT. Protein: CATSRDETGATDTQYF.

The gene calls are TRBV10-3 and TRBJ2-1; 9 bases agree with TRBD1. Germline lookup yields CDR1 ENHRY and CDR2 SYGVKD. V lost 8 bases and J lost 5; bases outside the gene matches: 4. The CDR3 has 13 residues. The CDR3 sequence: CAIRTGVHNEQFF. The CDR3 DNA is TGTGCCATCCGGACAGGGGTCCACAATGAGCAGTTCTTC.

This chain joins TRBV19 and TRBJ2-1; TRBD1 agrees at 8 bases. The CDR3 is 12 amino acids. V lost 8 bases and J lost 13; bases outside the gene matches: 10. Germline lookup yields CDR1 LNHDA and CDR2 SQIVND (reference sequence). CDR3 sequence reads: CASLRGPWHQFF. The DNA of the CDR3 is TGTGCCAGTCTCAGGGGGCCCTGGCACCAGTTCTTC.